This T cell receptor (beta chain) was recovered during a study of blood T cell repertoires in COVID-19. Study-wide background: Samples of COVID-19 (acute and convalescent) were obtained from the United States, Italy and Spain. Sources were T cells, B-cell-depleted T cells, or PBMCs; the material itself was cDNA or gDNA.

This CDR3 spans 17 amino acids. Trimming at V came to 3 bases and at J to 10 bases, leaving 16 bases not matched to a gene. Germline-derived CDR1 and CDR2 are SGHNT and YYREEE (reference sequence). As originally analysed: Amplification from reference gene primers served as the basis for estimated nucleated cell counts. The assay was immunoSEQ multiplex PCR, and TCRdb's table has in-frame clones only and misses some. The V and J calls and clone size were taken over from that table, and D and trimming were inferred from the DNA. The sample yields fewer than 250,000 clones, roughly four fifths seen once.

V gene TRBV5-4 combines with J gene TRBJ2-1; 10 bases align to TRBD2. This sequence originates from a woman in her 40s with active or convalescent COVID-19. Material for sequencing was peripheral blood. The CDR3 nucleotides are TGTGCCAGCAGCTCGGAACAAGCGGGAGGGGCCCGAAGAGAGCAGTTCTTC. It codes for CASSSEQAGGARREQFF.